This entry features one T cell receptor (beta chain) sequence. CDR1 is SGHNT and CDR2 is YYREEE in the germline V gene (reference sequence). The CDR3 runs to 17 residues. V dropped 4 bases and J dropped 5; count of bases not matched to a gene: 14. The sample originates from a study of blood T cell repertoires in COVID-19. Study in general: Nucleic acid was either cDNA or gDNA, and it came from T cells, B-cell-depleted T cells, or PBMCs.

In the original workflow: Nucleated cell counts were estimated from reference gene primer amplification. Clones were sequenced by immunoSEQ multiplex PCR, and TCRdb holds only the in-frame ones, with some missing. D and trimming come from the DNA, and the V and J calls and clone size come from that table. The profile shows some 120,000 clones, around 80% of them singletons. V and J are TRBV5-4 and TRBJ2-7; 11 bases match TRBD1. The specimen sequenced was peripheral blood. The TCR sequence derives from a man between 70 and 80 years old with acute or convalescent COVID-19. The CDR3 DNA is TGTGCCAGCAGCCGAGGACAGGGGGCGCCTACGCTAAACGAGCAGTACTTC. This translates into CASSRGQGAPTLNEQYF.